The 5 T cell receptor beta chains below were found in one sample sequenced in a study of monozygotic twins with inflammatory bowel disease. TCRdb processed the 5' RACE reads again and assigns one entry to each CDR3 protein, with no DNA. The sample's table shows around 450,000 distinct CDR3 sequences. Sequencing was carried out using blood. These TCRs come from a human donor with ulcerative colitis or Crohn's disease, or a healthy co-twin of an affected twin (not recorded which).

J is TRBJ2-7 and V is TRBV29-1; TCRdb reports TRBD1, a call that lacks DNA to check it against. This CDR3 has 15 residues. Per the germline V gene, CDR1 is SQVTM and CDR2 is ANQGSEA. CDR3: CSVFVGHLSSYEQYF.

The chain links TRBV6-1 to TRBJ1-1; TCRdb's D gene call, TRBD1, goes unchecked for lack of DNA. Germline CDR1 is MNHNS and CDR2 is SASEGT. The CDR3 is 14 residues long. The CDR3 spells CASRGTGSNTEAFF.

The rearrangement joins TRBV4-2 to TRBJ1-5; TCRdb names TRBD1, which stays unverified in the absence of DNA. The CDR3 loop spans 11 amino acids. Germline V gives CDR1 LGHNA, CDR2 YNFKEQ. CDR3 sequence: CASGGVGPQHF.

This chain joins TRBV7-9 and TRBJ2-7; the D call from TCRdb, TRBD2, cannot be confirmed without DNA. Germline V CDR1 and CDR2: SEHNR, FQNEAQ (reference sequence). The CDR3 consists of 15 residues. CDR3 sequence reads: CASSSNGLAGVVQYF.

The CDR3 sequence is CASSLRQGRGDTQYF. This rearrangement joins TRBV7-2 to TRBJ2-3; TCRdb's assignment of TRBD1 cannot be checked, as there is no DNA. In germline, CDR1 is SGHTA, CDR2 FQGNSA. The CDR3 is 15 amino acids.